This paragraph reports one T cell receptor beta chain. In this sample, this clone turned up once. The clone's antigen remains unknown. Base qualities are missing; no much larger clone stands one base away. This entry belongs to a study of T cell responses to AZD1222 COVID-19 vaccine (dated by TCRdb to the early 2020s). In terms of the full investigation: TCR sequencing was performed for 230 to 250 trial participants, of whom around 210 were given two doses of AZD1222 and roughly 25 were given two doses of MenACWY control vaccine. Trial participants were enrolled by age into subgroups of 18-55, 56-69 and 70-plus years, and 148, 28 and 57 TCR-sequenced participants, respectively, were included in these subgroups.

What this sample's time point label stands for: about 28 days (+/-7) after the second vaccine dose. AZD1222 recipients whose second dose came at about 4 weeks and those whose second dose came at about 12 weeks were combined into one group, since spike-specific TCR depth and breadth did not differ between the two schedules. Samples from vaccinated people were obtained from the UK trials COV001 and COV002, which included a single-blind randomized controlled phase 2/3 trial of AZD1222 (ChAdOx1 nCoV-19) in healthy adults. For TCRbeta chain sequencing, PBMC samples from trial participants were taken at day 0 and at day 28 after the second dose. The CDR3 regions of human TCRbeta chains were analyzed by immunosequencing. The authors' analysis ran thus. TCRs in the repertoires were matched against a reference library of SARS-CoV-2-specific TCRs that had been generated with the MIRA antigen-specificity platform. Breadth was defined as the fraction of unique TCRs that were SARS-CoV-2-associated, and depth was defined as the fraction of total T cells that were SARS-CoV-2-associated. Using the MIRA data, every spike-specific TCR was mapped to the spike region that the TCR reacted to and assigned to either a CD4 or a CD8 class. Log10-transformed breadth and depth values were compared by one-way ANOVA with Sidak's multiple comparisons tests. As stored in TCRdb, this immuneACCESS dataset retains in-frame rearrangements with V and J assigned. A fraction of the clones does not appear; measured against another copy, unresolved V genes explain less than half of the discrepancy, and the remainder lacks a known reason. The D gene and trimming were derived from the DNA, and the V and J assignments and clone size from that table. Recorded for this sample are 30,000 to 40,000 clones; more than 75% of them occurred a single time. 14% of the sample lies in the top ten.

Results and caveats for the whole study, not just this receptor: In the small 56-69-year group, the increase in depth fell short of significance, most likely because of low power. The vaccine-associated CD4 TCRs covered the entire spike protein, and the dominant responses fell in regions 160-218 and 743-854. Only six AZD1222 recipients were SARS-CoV-2 seropositive at baseline, limiting conclusions about previously exposed vaccinees. Nearly half of unique spike-specific TCRs reportedly recognized epitopes outside regions mutated in the B.1.351 and B.1.1.7 variants. A significant rise in spike-specific TCR breadth and depth was observed after two AZD1222 doses relative to day 0 and relative to MenACWY recipients. Because no day 14 peak-response samples were available, the repertoires could be characterized only after the peak T cell response. Most participants were white British and females outnumbered males, and the authors suggested that clonal diversity may have been underestimated.

Sequencing used peripheral blood, obtained 28 days after the second AZD1222 dose. The sequence came from an adult who received the AZD1222 COVID-19 vaccine.

The nucleotide sequence reads TGCGCCAGCAGCAAACTAGCGGGGGGGCTTGGAGATACGCAGTATTTT. This codes for CASSKLAGGLGDTQYF. This chain is built from TRBV4-3 and TRBJ2-3; TRBD2 matches 13 bases in the middle. From its cysteine to its phenylalanine, the CDR3 spans 16 amino acids. Only CDR3 DNA remains: 48 bases, in frame from the first base. For CDR1 and CDR2, the germline V gene lists LGHNA and YSLEER. V has 5 bases trimmed and J has 5 bases trimmed; junction bases matching no gene number 7.